This TCR beta chain was documented in a study of blood T cell repertoires in COVID-19 (dated by TCRdb to about 2020). Regarding the complete study: The collaborator samples originated in the United States, Italy and Spain and spanned the acute and convalescent phases of COVID-19. The material from the prospective study consisted of cDNA or gDNA derived from T cells, B-cell-depleted T cells, or PBMCs. Subjects who had been exposed to COVID-19, were actively infected with it, or had recovered from it provided the deeply sampled blood TCRbeta repertoires that made up the dataset. The samples were drawn from the first 160 participants of the ongoing ImmuneRACE study and from more than 1,000 subjects provided by 6 global collaborators. Where available, HLA class I and class II types were taken from metadata supplied by the sample provider and were not determined by assay-based typing. Nearly every sample came with metadata listing a de-identified subject ID, COVID-19 status, age in years and sex. The repertoires were released in a freely available public database intended as a resource for research on the immune response to SARS-CoV-2.

Inclusive of the bounding cysteine and phenylalanine, the CDR3 is 13 residues long. This entry keeps only the CDR3 DNA: 39 bases, framed from base 1. The germline V and J ends show losses of 11 bases and 4 bases respectively, and no gene match explains 5 bases of the junction. The germline V gene (reference sequence) supplies CDR1 MNHNY and CDR2 SVGAGI. As concerns this clone: Its target antigen remains unknown. There are no base qualities to consult, and no much larger clone falls within one base.

The research as a whole found: How much clinical and demographic metadata was included differed by source and by participant, and the metadata was provided uncurated.

TCRbeta CDR3 regions were amplified from genomic DNA using the immunoSEQ Assay, a bias-controlled multiplex PCR. Per the original workflow: Nucleated cell counts per sample were estimated from amplification of reference gene primers within the assay. To quantify the absolute abundance of each unique TCRbeta CDR3 rearrangement, sequence reads were collapsed and filtered. For each sample, productive Simpson clonality was calculated as the square root of Simpson's diversity index across productive rearrangements. Drawn from immuneACCESS, this table holds only the in-frame rearrangements with V and J called that TCRdb kept. Clones are partly lost; checked studies trace under half to an unresolved V gene and leave the rest unexplained. V and J calls and clone size come straight from that table; D and trimming were deduced from the DNA. The sample table records around 100,000 clones; about 88% of these occur just once. The ten top clones hold 7% to 9.5% of the sample.

Whole blood was collected in K2EDTA tubes by collaborating institutions according to the institutions' own protocols. For TCRbeta analysis, collaborators shipped samples in one of three forms: frozen whole blood, isolated PBMCs, or DNA extracted from either of those sample types. This chain is built from TRBV6-6 and TRBJ2-2, and 9 bases in between align with TRBD1. The sequencing sample was made of peripheral blood. The origin of this receptor is a man in his thirties or forties in a cohort sampled during active COVID-19. The sequence in DNA is TGTGCCGCACAGGGGGCGGGCACCGGGGAGCTGTTTTTT. It translates as CAAQGAGTGELFF.